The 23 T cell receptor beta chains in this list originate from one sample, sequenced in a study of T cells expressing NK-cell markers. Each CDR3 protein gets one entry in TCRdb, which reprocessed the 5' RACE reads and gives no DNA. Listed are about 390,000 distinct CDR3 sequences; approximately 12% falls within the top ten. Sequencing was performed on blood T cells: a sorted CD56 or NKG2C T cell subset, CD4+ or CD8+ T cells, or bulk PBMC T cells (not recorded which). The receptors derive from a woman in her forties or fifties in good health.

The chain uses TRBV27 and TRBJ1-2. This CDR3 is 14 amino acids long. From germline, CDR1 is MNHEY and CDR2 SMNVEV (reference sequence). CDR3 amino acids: CASSLKGSNYGYTF.

The CDR3 loop reads CASSFLRGAGFAQYF. This chain uses TRBV12-3 or TRBV12-4 with TRBJ2-3; TCRdb indicates TRBD1, and absent DNA this call remains unverified. The CDR3 runs 15 residues.

CDR3 sequence reads: CAWSVPNGRRTGELFF. The rearrangement links TRBV30 to TRBJ2-2; TCRdb indicates TRBD2, and absent DNA this call remains unverified. Germline CDR1 reads GTSNPN; CDR2 reads SVGIG (reference sequence). The CDR3 is 16 amino acids.

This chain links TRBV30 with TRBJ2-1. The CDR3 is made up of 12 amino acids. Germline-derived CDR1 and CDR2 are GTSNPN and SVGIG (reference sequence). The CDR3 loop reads CAWSVRANEQFF.

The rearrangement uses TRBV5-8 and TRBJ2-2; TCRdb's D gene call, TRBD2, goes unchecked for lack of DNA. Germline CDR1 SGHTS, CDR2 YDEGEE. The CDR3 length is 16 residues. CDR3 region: CASSYTGPPNTGELFF.

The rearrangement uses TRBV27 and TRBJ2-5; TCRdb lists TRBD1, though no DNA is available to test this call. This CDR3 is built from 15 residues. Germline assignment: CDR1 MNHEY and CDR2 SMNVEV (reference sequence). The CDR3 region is CASSLWGENRETQYF.

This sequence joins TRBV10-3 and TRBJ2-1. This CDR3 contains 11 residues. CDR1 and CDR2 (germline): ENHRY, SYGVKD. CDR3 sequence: CAINQDNEQFF.

The CDR3 reads CASSEHDTLAKNIQYF. The chain uses TRBV5-6 and TRBJ2-4. Germline V gives CDR1 SGHDT, CDR2 YYEEEE. The CDR3 contains 16 residues.

The CDR3 sequence: CSARSFRKREGFDTQYF. The gene calls are TRBV20-1 and TRBJ2-3; the D call from TCRdb, TRBD2, cannot be confirmed without DNA. Germline-derived CDR1 and CDR2 are DFQATT and SNEGSKA (reference sequence). The CDR3 sequence is 17 residues long.

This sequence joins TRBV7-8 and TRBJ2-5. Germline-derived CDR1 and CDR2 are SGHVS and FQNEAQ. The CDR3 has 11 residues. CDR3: CASSDMETQYF.

The CDR3 protein is CASSLHRRYEQYF. The V gene is TRBV5-1, the J gene TRBJ2-7. The germline V gene encodes CDR1 SGHRS and CDR2 YFSETQ. CDR3 length: 13 residues. Full variable domain (outside the CDR3, taken from reference TRBV5-1 and TRBJ2-7): KAGVTQTPRYLIKTRGQQVTLSCSPISGHRSVSWYQQTPGQGLQFLFEYFSETQRNKGNFPGRFSGRQFSNSRSEMNVSTLELGDSALYLCASSLHRRYEQYFGPGTRLTVT.

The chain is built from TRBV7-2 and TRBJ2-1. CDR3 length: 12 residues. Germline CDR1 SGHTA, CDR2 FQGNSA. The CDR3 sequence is CASSSRFGEQFF.

The CDR3 spells CAIRADPQTGELFF. The V call is TRBV10-3, the J call TRBJ2-2; TCRdb gives TRBD2 as the D gene, but with no DNA this cannot be confirmed. Germline V lookup: CDR1 ENHRY, CDR2 SYGVKD. This CDR3 spans 14 amino acids.

The CDR3 spells CASAGEYRVLGETQYF. The chain carries TRBV7-6 and TRBJ2-5; the TCRdb D gene call, TRBD2, has no DNA to confirm it. CDR1 SGHVS and CDR2 FNYEAQ come from the germline V gene. The CDR3 loop spans 16 amino acids.

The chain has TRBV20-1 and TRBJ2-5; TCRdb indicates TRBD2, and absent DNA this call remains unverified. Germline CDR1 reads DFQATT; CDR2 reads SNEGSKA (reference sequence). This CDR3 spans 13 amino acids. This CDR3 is CSATPGLEVTQYF.

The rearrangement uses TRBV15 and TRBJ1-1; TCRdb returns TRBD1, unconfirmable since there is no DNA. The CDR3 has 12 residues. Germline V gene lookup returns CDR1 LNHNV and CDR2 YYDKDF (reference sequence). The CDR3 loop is CATRRGKSEAFF.

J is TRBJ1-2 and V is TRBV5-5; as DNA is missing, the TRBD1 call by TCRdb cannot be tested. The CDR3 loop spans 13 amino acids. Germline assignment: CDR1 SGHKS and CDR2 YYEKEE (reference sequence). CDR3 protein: CASSTGENYGYTF.

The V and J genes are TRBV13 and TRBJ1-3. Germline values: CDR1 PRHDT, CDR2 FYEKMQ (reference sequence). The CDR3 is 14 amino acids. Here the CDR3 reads CASSLDGRPNTIYF.

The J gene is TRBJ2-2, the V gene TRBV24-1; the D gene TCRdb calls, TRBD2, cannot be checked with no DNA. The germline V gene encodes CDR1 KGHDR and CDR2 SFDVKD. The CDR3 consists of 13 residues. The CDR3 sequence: CATRREDTGELFF.

The CDR3 spells CSARDRNIWSYNEQFF. The gene calls are TRBV20-1 and TRBJ2-1. The germline V gene has CDR1 DFQATT and CDR2 SNEGSKA (reference sequence). The CDR3 runs 16 residues.

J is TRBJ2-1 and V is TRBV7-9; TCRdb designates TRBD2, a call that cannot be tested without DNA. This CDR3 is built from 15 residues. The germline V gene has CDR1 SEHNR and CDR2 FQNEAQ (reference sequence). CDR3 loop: CASRRGLARFNEQFF.

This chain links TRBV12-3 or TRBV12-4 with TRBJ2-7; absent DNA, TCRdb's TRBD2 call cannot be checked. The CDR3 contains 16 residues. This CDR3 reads CASSRGLAGSFYEQYF.

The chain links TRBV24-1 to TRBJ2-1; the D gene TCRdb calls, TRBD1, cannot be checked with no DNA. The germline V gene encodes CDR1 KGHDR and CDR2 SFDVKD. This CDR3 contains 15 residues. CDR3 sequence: CATSDFVTGGNEQFF.